The clone carrying this T cell receptor (beta chain) came up a few times. The antigen is not known. This sample was taken from a study of identical twins. Notes on the study in general: Those out-of-frame alpha sequences shared by twins showed an excess of low generation probability. Twin pairs had excess sharing that was weaker in beta out-of-frame sequences. Models underestimated TCR alpha sharing (out-of-frame) in monozygotic twins.

TCRdb itself ran the 5' RACE reads through MiXCR, one entry per CDR3 protein. Of 500,000 to 550,000 distinct CDR3 sequences in the sample, 22% are singletons; the top ten hold around 1%. V shed 7 bases and J shed 8 bases, with 6 bases lying between them. CDR3 length: 11 amino acids. Germline values: CDR1 SNHLY, CDR2 FYNNEI. These same records also appear under a second study, on T cells expressing NK-cell markers. That source adds: Expanded NKG2C+ T cell clones had unclear HCMV specificity.

Sequenced input: CD4+ T cells sorted from blood. The source is a woman between 18 and 29 years old in good health. This rearrangement joins TRBV2 to TRBJ1-6; D remains unclear. CDR3 region: CASTKDSPLHF. The CDR3 region has the DNA TGTGCCAGCACCAAGGATTCACCCCTCCACTTT.